One sample yielded the 6 T cell receptor beta chains listed below, sequenced in a study of cytomegalovirus exposure and HLA in healthy donors. The study ran its PCR with 60 Vbeta and 13 Jbeta primers. Measured with immunoSEQ multiplex PCR; TCRdb has only the in-frame clones, and not every one. The table has 120,000 or so clones, about 84% seen once. Sequencing was performed on PBMCs. Receptors originate from a man in his late teens or twenties in good health and CMV-seropositive.

The V gene is TRBV5-1, the J gene TRBJ2-7, with D possibly TRBD1 on 6 matching bases. With 0 bases removed from V and 0 bases from J, the gap between germline ends came to 13 bases. The CDR3 runs to 16 residues. CDR1 SGHRS and CDR2 YFSETQ come from the germline V gene. CDR3 in DNA: TGCGCCAGCAGCTTGGCAGGGGTCGCCAGCTCCTACGAGCAGTACTTC. Protein product: CASSLAGVASSYEQYF.

The CDR3 reads CASSLAPISGHGYTF. In DNA form, the CDR3 reads TGTGCCAGCAGCTTAGCGCCTATCAGCGGACATGGCTACACCTTC. The chain uses TRBV7-6 and TRBJ1-2; no definite D call. The germline gives CDR1 SGHVS, CDR2 FNYEAQ. The CDR3 spans 15 residues. Deletions cut 0 bases from V and 6 bases from J, with 14 bases between. Full variable domain (outside the CDR3, taken from reference TRBV7-6 and TRBJ1-2): GAGVSQSPRYKVTKRGQDVALRCDPISGHVSLYWYRQALGQGPEFLTYFNYEAQQDKSGLPNDRFSAERPEGSISTLTIQRTEQRDSAMYRCASSLAPISGHGYTFGSGTRLTVV.

This clone came up once. The junction differs from germline at one of its ends, possibly a read error. This sequence joins TRBV7-9 and TRBJ2-5, with 10 positions matching TRBD1. The length of the CDR3 is 16 residues. Germline V gives CDR1 SEHNR, CDR2 FQNEAQ (reference sequence). The CDR3 DNA sequence: TGTTCCAGCAGCTTATATGGACAGGGGGTTTTAGAGACCCAGTACTTC. As protein: CSSSLYGQGVLETQYF.

The J gene is TRBJ2-7, the V gene TRBV7-2; TRBD2 aligns across 10 bases. Per germline, CDR1 SGHTA and CDR2 FQGNSA. This CDR3 is built from 18 residues. V was pared by 4 bases and J by 2 bases, with 14 bases of the junction left unmatched. This CDR3 reads CASSSARLAGIPTYEQYF. In nucleotides, the CDR3 is TGTGCCAGCAGCTCCGCTAGACTAGCGGGCATACCAACCTACGAGCAGTACTTC. Full variable domain (remainder filled in from reference TRBV7-2 and TRBJ2-7): GAGVSQSPSNKVTEKGKDVELRCDPISGHTALYWYRQSLGQGLEFLIYFQGNSAPDKSGLPSDRFSAERTGGSVSTLTIQRTQQEDSAVYLCASSSARLAGIPTYEQYFGPGTRLTVT.

The V call is TRBV7-2, the J call TRBJ2-3; D is unclear. The V gene's germline CDR1 is SGHTA and CDR2 FQGNSA. V lost 3 bases and J lost 4, with 8 bases in between. The CDR3 extends over 13 amino acids. This CDR3 reads CASSFVDPDTQYF. The CDR3 nucleotides read TGTGCCAGCAGCTTCGTAGATCCAGATACGCAGTATTTT.

This clone was seen a single time. V is TRBV6-1 and J is TRBJ1-5; D possibly corresponds to TRBD1 (5 bases). V shed 3 bases and J shed 6 bases, with 9 bases lying between them. In germline, CDR1 is MNHNS, CDR2 SASEGT. The CDR3 extends over 13 amino acids. CDR3 loop: CASSDSGGQPQHF. CDR3 sequence (DNA): TGTGCCAGCAGTGACTCGGGGGGTCAGCCCCAGCATTTT.